This TCR beta chain was profiled in a study of T cells after yellow fever vaccination. Study-level information: SMART-Seq v4 Ultra Low Input handled preparation of low-cell-number fractions.

TCRdb re-derived calls from the 5' RACE reads in MiXCR, one entry per CDR3 protein. The data contain 300,000 or so distinct CDR3 sequences, roughly 7.5% of them singletons. V was pared by 7 bases and J by 0 bases, with 12 bases between. The CDR3 contains 14 residues. Germline lookup yields CDR1 MNHEY and CDR2 SMNVEV (reference sequence). This chain joins TRBV27 and TRBJ1-1; no firm D call. This TCR was recovered from a man aged 18 to 29 who received the YFV17D yellow fever vaccine. The source material was PBMCs, sampled around 45 days after the first yellow fever vaccination. The CDR3 is CASNAQSMNTEAFF. Here the CDR3 DNA reads TGTGCCAGCAACGCCCAGAGCATGAACACTGAAGCTTTCTTT.